This paragraph reports one T cell receptor (beta chain). TCRdb's copy holds only in-frame clones and misses some; the assay was immunoSEQ multiplex PCR. The table shows 90,000 to 130,000 clones, with about nine tenths occurring only once. These data belong to a study of siplizumab effects on memory and regulatory T cells. The CDR3 covers 14 residues. With V trimmed by 9 bases and J by 1 base, 7 bases remained unmatched. CDR1 ENHRY and CDR2 SYGVKD come from the germline V gene. Sequencing used CD4+ T cells sorted from blood. The sequence derives from a human donor in good health. This chain links TRBV10-3 with TRBJ2-3; 7 bases agree with TRBD1. The CDR3 here is CAMKEQGRTDTQYF. The DNA for the CDR3 is TGTGCCATGAAGGAACAGGGGCGCACAGATACGCAGTATTTT.